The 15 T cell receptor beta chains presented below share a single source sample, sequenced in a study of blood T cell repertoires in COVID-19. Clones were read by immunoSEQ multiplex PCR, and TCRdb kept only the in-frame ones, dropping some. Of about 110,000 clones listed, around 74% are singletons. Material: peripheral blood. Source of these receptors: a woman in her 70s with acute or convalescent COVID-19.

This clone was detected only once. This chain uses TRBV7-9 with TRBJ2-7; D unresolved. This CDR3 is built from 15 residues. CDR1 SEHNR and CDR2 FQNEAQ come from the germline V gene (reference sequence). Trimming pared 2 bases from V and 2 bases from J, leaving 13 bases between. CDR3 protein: CASSLSGAVAYEQYF. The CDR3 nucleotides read TGTGCCAGCAGCTTATCAGGCGCCGTCGCCTACGAGCAGTACTTC.

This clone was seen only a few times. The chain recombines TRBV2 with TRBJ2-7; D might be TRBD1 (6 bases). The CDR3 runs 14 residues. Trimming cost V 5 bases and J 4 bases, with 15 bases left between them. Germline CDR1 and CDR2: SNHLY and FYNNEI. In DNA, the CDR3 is TGTGCCAGCAGTCCTGCGACAGGCTTATACGAGCAGTACTTC. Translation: CASSPATGLYEQYF.

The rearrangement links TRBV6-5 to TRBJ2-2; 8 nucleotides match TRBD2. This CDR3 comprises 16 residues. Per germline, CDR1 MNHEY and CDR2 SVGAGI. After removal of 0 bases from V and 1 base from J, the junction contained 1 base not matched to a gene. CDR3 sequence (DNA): TGTGCCAGCAGTTACTCTGCGGGGGGGAACACCGGGGAGCTGTTTTTT. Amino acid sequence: CASSYSAGGNTGELFF.

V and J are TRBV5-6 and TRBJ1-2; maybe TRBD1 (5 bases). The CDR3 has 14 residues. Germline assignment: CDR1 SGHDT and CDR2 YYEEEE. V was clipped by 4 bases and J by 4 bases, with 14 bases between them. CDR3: CASSPGRGGYGYTF. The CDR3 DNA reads TGTGCCAGCAGCCCCGGGAGGGGTGGCTATGGCTACACCTTC. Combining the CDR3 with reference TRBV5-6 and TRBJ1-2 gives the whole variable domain DAGVTQSPTHLIKTRGQQVTLRCSPKSGHDTVSWYQQALGQGPQFIFQYYEEEERQRGNFPDRFSGHQFPNYSSELNVNALLLGDSALYLCASSPGRGGYGYTFGSGTRLTVV.

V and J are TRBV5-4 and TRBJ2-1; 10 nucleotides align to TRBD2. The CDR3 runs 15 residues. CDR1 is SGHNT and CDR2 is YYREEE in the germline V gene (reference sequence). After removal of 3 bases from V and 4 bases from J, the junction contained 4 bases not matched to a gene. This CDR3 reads CASSSGLADYNEQFF. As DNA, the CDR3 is TGTGCCAGCAGCTCAGGACTAGCGGATTACAATGAGCAGTTCTTC.

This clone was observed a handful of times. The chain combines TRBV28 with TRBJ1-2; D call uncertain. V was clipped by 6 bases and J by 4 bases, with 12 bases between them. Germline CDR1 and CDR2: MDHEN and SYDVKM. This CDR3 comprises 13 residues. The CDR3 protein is CASRPANAYGYTF. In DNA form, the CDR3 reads TGTGCCAGCAGGCCTGCGAACGCCTATGGCTACACCTTC.

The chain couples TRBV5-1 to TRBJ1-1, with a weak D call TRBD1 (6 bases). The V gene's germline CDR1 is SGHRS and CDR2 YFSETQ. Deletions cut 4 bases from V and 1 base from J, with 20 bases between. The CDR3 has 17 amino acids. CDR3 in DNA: TGCGCCAGCAGCCCGTTGAGAGGGGGTCAGCAGAACACTGAAGCTTTCTTT. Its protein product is CASSPLRGGQQNTEAFF.

The CDR3 here is CASSIGDRNYEQYF. The CDR3 region has the DNA TGTGCCAGTAGTATAGGCGACAGGAACTACGAGCAGTACTTC. This chain uses TRBV19 with TRBJ2-7; tentative D call: TRBD1 (6 bases). This CDR3 comprises 14 residues. Germline values: CDR1 LNHDA, CDR2 SQIVND (reference sequence). V was cut by 1 base and J by 3 bases, with 10 bases left in between.

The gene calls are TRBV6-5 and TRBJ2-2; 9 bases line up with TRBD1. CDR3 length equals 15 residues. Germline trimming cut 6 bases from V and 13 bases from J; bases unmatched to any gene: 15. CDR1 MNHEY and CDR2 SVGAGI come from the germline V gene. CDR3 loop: CASRGGTGLIGGLFF. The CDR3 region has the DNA TGTGCCAGCAGGGGGGGGACAGGGTTGATTGGAGGGCTGTTTTTT.

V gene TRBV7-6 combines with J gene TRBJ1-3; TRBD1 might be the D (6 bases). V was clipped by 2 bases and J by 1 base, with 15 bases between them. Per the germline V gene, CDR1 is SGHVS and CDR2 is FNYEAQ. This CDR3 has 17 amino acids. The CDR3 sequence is CASSLTGPQGSGNTIYF. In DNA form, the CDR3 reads TGTGCCAGCAGCTTAACCGGGCCTCAGGGGTCTGGAAACACCATATATTTT.

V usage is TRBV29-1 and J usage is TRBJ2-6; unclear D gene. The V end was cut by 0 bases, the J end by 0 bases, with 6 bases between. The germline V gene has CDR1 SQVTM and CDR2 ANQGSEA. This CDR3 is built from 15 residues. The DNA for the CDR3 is TGCAGCGTTGAAGAACACAACTCTGGGGCCAACGTCCTGACTTTC. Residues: CSVEEHNSGANVLTF.

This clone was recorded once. For the CDR3, the DNA is TGCGCCAGCTCCAATAGCGGGGTTCACACAGATACGCAGTATTTT. Amino acid sequence: CASSNSGVHTDTQYF. The chain uses TRBV5-1 and TRBJ2-3, with TRBD2 matching over 8 bases. CDR3 length: 15 amino acids. In germline, CDR1 is SGHRS, CDR2 YFSETQ. V lost 7 bases, J lost 2 bases, and 9 bases stayed unmatched.

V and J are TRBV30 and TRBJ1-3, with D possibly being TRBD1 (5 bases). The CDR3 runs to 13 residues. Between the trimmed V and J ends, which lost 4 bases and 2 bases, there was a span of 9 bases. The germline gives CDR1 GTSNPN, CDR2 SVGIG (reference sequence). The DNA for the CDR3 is TGTGCCTGGACGGCGGGGGCTGGAAACACCATATATTTT. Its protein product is CAWTAGAGNTIYF.

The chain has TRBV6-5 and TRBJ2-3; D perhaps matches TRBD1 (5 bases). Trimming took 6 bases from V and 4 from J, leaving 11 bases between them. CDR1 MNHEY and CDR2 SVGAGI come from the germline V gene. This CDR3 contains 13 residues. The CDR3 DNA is TGTGCCAGCAGACTCTCAGGGTCAGATACGCAGTATTTT. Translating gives CASRLSGSDTQYF.

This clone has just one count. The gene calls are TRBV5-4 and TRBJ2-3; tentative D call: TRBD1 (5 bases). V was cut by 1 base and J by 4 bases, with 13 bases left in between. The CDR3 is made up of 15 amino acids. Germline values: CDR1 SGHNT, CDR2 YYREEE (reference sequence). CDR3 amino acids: CASSLKGSGPDTQYF. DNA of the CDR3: TGTGCCAGCAGCTTGAAGGGGTCAGGACCAGATACGCAGTATTTT. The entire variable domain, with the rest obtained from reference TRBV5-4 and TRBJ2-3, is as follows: ETGVTQSPTHLIKTRGQQVTLRCSSQSGHNTVSWYQQALGQGPQFIFQYYREEENGRGNFPPRFSGLQFPNYSSELNVNALELDDSALYLCASSLKGSGPDTQYFGPGTRLTVL.